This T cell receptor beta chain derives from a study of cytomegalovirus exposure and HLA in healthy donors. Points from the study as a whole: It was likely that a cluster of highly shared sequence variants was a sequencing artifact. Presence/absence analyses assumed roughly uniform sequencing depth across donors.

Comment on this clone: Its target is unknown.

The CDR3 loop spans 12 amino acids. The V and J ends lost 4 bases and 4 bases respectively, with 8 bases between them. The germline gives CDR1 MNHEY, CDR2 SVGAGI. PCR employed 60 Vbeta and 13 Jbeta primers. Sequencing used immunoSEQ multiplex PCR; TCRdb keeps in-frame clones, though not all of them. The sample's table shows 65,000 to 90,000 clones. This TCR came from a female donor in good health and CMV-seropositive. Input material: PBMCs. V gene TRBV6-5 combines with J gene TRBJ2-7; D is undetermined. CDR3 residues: CASSFPRYEQYF. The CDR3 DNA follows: TGTGCCAGCAGTTTCCCGAGGTACGAGCAGTACTTC.